Shown below are 3 T cell receptor beta chains from a single sample sequenced in a study of preoperative IRX-2 immunotherapy in early breast cancer. Treatment of the sample: preoperative locoregional IRX-2 cytokine immunotherapy. Clones were read by immunoSEQ multiplex PCR, and TCRdb kept only the in-frame ones, dropping some. In the table there are fewer than 30,000 clones, around 90% of which are singletons. The specimen was obtained from a patient treated with IRX-2 immunotherapy. The receptors derive from a human donor with breast cancer.

CDR3 region: CASSFSGVEGNTIYF. The CDR3 DNA follows: TGTGCCAGCAGTTTCTCAGGGGTTGAGGGAAACACCATATATTTT. V usage is TRBV27 and J usage is TRBJ1-3; D may be TRBD1 (6 bases). This CDR3 comprises 15 residues. Germline CDR1 MNHEY, CDR2 SMNVEV (reference sequence). V was cut by 3 bases and J by 4 bases, with 13 bases left in between.

This clone was picked up one time. This chain uses TRBV28 with TRBJ2-3; 10 bases map to TRBD2. Per the germline V gene, CDR1 is MDHEN and CDR2 is SYDVKM. The CDR3 sequence is 15 residues long. With 7 bases clipped from V and 2 bases from J, the junction kept 6 bases outside the gene matches. DNA of the CDR3: TGTGCCAGCAATAGCGGGAGGCGATTCACAGATACGCAGTATTTT. Amino acid sequence: CASNSGRRFTDTQYF.

As to this clone: The junction shows a germline mismatch at one end, possibly a read error. The V and J genes are TRBV12-5 and TRBJ1-4; no clear D. The CDR3 is made up of 11 amino acids. Germline assignment: CDR1 LGHNT and CDR2 FRNRAP. The CDR3 DNA is TGTGCTAGTGGTATCAATGAAGAACTGTTTTTT. Encoded protein: CASGINEELFF.